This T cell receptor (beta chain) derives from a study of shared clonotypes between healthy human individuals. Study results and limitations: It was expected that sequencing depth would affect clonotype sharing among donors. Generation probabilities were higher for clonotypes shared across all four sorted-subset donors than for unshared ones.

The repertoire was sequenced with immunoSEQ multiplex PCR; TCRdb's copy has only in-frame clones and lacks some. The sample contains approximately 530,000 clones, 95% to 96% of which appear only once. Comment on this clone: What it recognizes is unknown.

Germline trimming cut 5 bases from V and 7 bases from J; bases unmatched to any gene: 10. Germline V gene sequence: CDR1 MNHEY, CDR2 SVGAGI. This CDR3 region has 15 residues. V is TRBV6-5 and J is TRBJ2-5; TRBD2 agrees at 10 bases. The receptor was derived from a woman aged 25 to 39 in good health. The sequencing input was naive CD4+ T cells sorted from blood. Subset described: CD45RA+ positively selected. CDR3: CASSASLAGAGTQYF. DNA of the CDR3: TGTGCCAGCAGTGCCTCGCTAGCGGGGGCAGGGACCCAGTACTTC.